A selection of T cell receptor beta chains follows, all from one sample in a study of T cell changes during pregnancy in multiple sclerosis. This table comes from immunoSEQ multiplex PCR, and its TCRdb copy is limited to in-frame clones, with some not included. Of fewer than 45,000 clones in the sample, 90% to 95% were seen once. The source material was CD8+ T cells from peripheral blood mononuclear cells, sampled in the third trimester of pregnancy. The receptors derive from a female donor with multiple sclerosis, enrolled in a pregnancy study. Each CDR3 is given with its conserved first and last residue. A row's size may be missing; if present it is once, few, many or a size class.

clone size,J gene,V gene,CDR3 protein
NA,TRBJ1-5,TRBV19,CASSIDAGFNQPQHF
NA,TRBJ2-7,TRBV10-3,CAIQSGNGLSYEQYF
NA,TRBJ2-1,TRBV6-6,CASSNRVLQFF
NA,TRBJ2-7,TRBV4-2,CASSQTRDNYEQYF
NA,TRBJ2-7,TRBV7-8,CASSYRGLNYEQYF
few,TRBJ1-1,TRBV28,CASSLVTNTEAFF
once,TRBJ2-1,TRBV19,CASSIDLDSGTNNEQFF
NA,TRBJ2-2,TRBV7-7,CASSPHFTGELFF
NA,TRBJ2-5,TRBV14,CASSRYRGTAETQYF
once,TRBJ1-2,TRBV12-2,CASRLEGTGEKNYGYTF
NA,TRBJ2-1,TRBV28,CASSEREDTNIKDEQFF
NA,TRBJ2-7,TRBV5-4,CASSPGGAYEQYF
NA,TRBJ2-7,TRBV5-8,CASSNPLRDSSYEQYF
NA,TRBJ2-7,TRBV6-5,CASSQNSGSSYEQYF
NA,TRBJ2-1,TRBV29-1,CSVEGRGRRSYNEQFF
NA,TRBJ1-5,TRBV4-2,CASSPNPTGYSNQPQHF
NA,TRBJ1-5,TRBV27,CASRTRTGGQPQHF
NA,TRBJ2-2,TRBV18,CASSGIAGANTGELFF
NA,TRBJ2-1,TRBV4-3,CASSQDHSGSSYNEQFF
NA,TRBJ1-1,TRBV4-2,CASSSEQASNTEAFF
NA,TRBJ2-1,TRBV4-1,CASSQSLSNEQFF
NA,TRBJ1-1,TRBV28,CASSSPELVVNTEAFF